This section outlines one T cell receptor (beta chain) sequence together with its context. The data were taken from a study of T cells in Graves' hyperthyroidism and ophthalmopathy. TCR beta CDR3 sequences were amplified from RNA transcripts. First-round RT-PCR targeting the TCR CDR3 was performed with the HTBI primer set. One entry per CDR3 protein, called by TCRdb with MiXCR from the multiplex PCR reads. The data show 450,000 to 650,000 distinct CDR3 sequences, roughly a sixth seen once. The clonotype originates from a woman in her late teens or twenties with Graves' ophthalmopathy. The sequenced sample consisted of blood.

DNA of the CDR3: TGTGCCAGCAGCCAAGATCCAGGGGGCGCTTTCTTT. Protein: CASSQDPGGAFF. The chain has TRBV3-2 and TRBJ1-1; TRBD1 is the table's D call, not checked against the DNA. TRBV3-2 is described as a pseudogene. The CDR3 contains 12 residues.